This TCR beta chain was recovered during a study of blood T cell repertoires in COVID-19. Study-level information: Sample material is recorded as cDNA or gDNA derived from T cells, B-cell-depleted T cells, or PBMCs.

The ends lost 4 bases at V and 2 bases at J; junction bases unmatched: 3. CDR1 SEHNR and CDR2 FQNEAQ come from the germline V gene (reference sequence). The CDR3 is made up of 14 amino acids. In the original workflow: Scientists estimated how many nucleated cells there were by amplifying reference gene primers. Clones were read by immunoSEQ multiplex PCR, and TCRdb kept only the in-frame ones, dropping some. From that table come the V and J calls and clone size; the DNA was used to work out D and trimming. The sample yields about half a million clones, about 88% seen once. Participant-reported clinical history was the basis for cohort assignment. Donors in Cohort 3 counted as recovered after two negative PCRs, clearance, or symptom resolution.

This sequence joins TRBV7-9 and TRBJ2-5, with 8 positions matching TRBD2. This clonotype originated in an older woman who had recovered from COVID-19. Sequencing used PBMCs or T cells enriched from blood (not recorded which). CDR3 DNA: TGTGCCAGCAGCTACCGCGGGGGGCAAGAGACCCAGTACTTC. Encoded protein: CASSYRGGQETQYF.